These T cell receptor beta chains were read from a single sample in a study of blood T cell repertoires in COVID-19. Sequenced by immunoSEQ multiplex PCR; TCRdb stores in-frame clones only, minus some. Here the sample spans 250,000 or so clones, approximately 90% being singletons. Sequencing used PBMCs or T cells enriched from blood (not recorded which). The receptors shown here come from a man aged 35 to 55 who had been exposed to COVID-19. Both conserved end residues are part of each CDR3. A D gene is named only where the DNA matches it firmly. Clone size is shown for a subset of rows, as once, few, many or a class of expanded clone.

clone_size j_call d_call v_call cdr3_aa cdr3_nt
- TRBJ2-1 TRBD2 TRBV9 CASSVAETSGRGSSYNEQFF TGTGCCAGCAGCGTAGCGGAGACTAGCGGGAGAGGTAGCTCCTACAATGAGCAGTTCTTC
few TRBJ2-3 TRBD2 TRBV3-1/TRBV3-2 CASSQGLAGGTEDTQYF TGTGCCAGCAGCCAAGGACTAGCGGGAGGGACGGAAGATACGCAGTATTTT
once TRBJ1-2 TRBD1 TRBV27 CASSSTPRTGVIYGYTF TGTGCCAGCAGTTCTACACCGAGGACAGGGGTAATTTATGGCTACACCTTC
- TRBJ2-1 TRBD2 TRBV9 CASSVGLADISSYNEQFF TGTGCCAGCAGCGTAGGACTAGCGGATATAAGCTCCTACAATGAGCAGTTCTTC
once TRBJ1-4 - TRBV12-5 CASGLDIVPGEKLFF TGTGCTAGTGGTTTGGACATTGTCCCGGGAGAAAAACTGTTTTTT
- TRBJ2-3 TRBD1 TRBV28 CASRLYRAGTVSTDTQYF TGTGCCAGCAGACTATATAGAGCCGGGACAGTAAGCACAGATACGCAGTATTTT
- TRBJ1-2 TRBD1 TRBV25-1 CASSEPLTGEDGYTF TGTGCCAGCAGTGAACCCCTGACAGGGGAGGATGGCTACACCTTC
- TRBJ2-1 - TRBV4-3 CASSAEPGDIYNEQFF TGCGCCAGCAGCGCTGAACCTGGGGACATATACAATGAGCAGTTCTTC
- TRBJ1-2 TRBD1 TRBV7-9 CASSPRTGGLNYGYTF TGTGCCAGCAGCCCAAGGACAGGGGGATTGAACTATGGCTACACCTTC
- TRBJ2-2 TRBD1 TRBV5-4 CASSSSTGATGELFF TGTGCCAGCAGCTCGTCGACAGGGGCCACCGGGGAGCTGTTTTTT
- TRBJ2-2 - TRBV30 CAWSVLGAGTGELFF TGTGCCTGGAGTGTACTGGGGGCCGGCACCGGGGAGCTGTTTTTT
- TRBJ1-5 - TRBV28 CASSTTVSNQPQHF TGTGCCAGCAGTACGACAGTTAGCAATCAGCCCCAGCATTTT
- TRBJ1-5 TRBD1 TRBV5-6 CASSPGQIFQPQHF TGTGCCAGCAGCCCGGGACAGATCTTCCAGCCCCAGCATTTT
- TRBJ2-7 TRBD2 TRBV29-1 CSVEDPAGDNPAEQYF TGCAGCGTTGAAGATCCAGCGGGAGACAACCCCGCCGAGCAGTACTTC
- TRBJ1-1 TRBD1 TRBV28 CASSLQQGVYTEAFF TGTGCCAGCAGCCTACAACAGGGGGTTTACACTGAAGCTTTCTTT
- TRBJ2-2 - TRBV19 CASSIRVTNTGELFF TGTGCCAGTAGTATACGAGTGACGAACACCGGGGAGCTGTTTTTT
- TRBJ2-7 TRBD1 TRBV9 CASNPQGDSYEQYF TGTGCCAGCAATCCACAGGGGGACTCCTACGAGCAGTACTTC
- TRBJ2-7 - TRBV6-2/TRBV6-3 CASSSRTTLRRGPGEQYF TGTGCCAGCAGTTCAAGGACTACATTGAGGAGGGGCCCGGGCGAGCAGTACTTC
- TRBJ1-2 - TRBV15 CATSRDLGDYGYTF TGTGCCACCAGCAGAGATTTAGGGGACTATGGCTACACCTTC
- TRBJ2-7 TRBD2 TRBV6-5 CAGCVKLAGAYEQYF TGTGCCGGATGCGTAAAACTAGCGGGAGCCTACGAGCAGTACTTC
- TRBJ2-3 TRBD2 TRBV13 CASSFTGTSGATDTQYF TGTGCCAGCAGCTTCACCGGGACTAGCGGAGCGACAGATACGCAGTATTTT
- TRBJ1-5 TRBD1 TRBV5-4 CASSDRGSNQPQHF TGTGCCAGCAGCGACAGGGGAAGCAATCAGCCCCAGCATTTT
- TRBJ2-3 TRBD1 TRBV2 CASSAGTGPDTQYF TGTGCCAGCAGTGCCGGGACAGGGCCAGATACGCAGTATTTT
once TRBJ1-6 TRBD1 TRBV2 CASDLMTGSSYNSPLHF TGTGCCAGCGATCTTATGACAGGGAGCTCCTATAATTCACCCCTCCACTTT
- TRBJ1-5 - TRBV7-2 CASSLDETPNQPQHF TGTGCCAGCAGCTTAGACGAGACTCCTAATCAGCCCCAGCATTTT